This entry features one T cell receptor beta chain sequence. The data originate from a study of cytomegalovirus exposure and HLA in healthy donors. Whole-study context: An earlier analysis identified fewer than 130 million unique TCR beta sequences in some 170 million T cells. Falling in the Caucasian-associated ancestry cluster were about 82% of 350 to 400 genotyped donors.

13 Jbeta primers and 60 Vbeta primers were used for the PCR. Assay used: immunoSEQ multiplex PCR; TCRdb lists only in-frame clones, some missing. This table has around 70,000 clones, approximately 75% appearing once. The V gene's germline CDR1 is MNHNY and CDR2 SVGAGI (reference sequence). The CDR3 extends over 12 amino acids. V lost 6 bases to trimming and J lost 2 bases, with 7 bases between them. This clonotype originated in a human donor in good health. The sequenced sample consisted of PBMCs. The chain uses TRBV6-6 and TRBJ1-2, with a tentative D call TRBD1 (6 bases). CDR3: CASRTGNYGYTF. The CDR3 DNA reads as TGTGCCAGCAGAACAGGGAACTATGGCTACACCTTC.